This TCR beta chain was recorded in a study of T cells after yellow fever vaccination. TCRdb re-called the 5' RACE reads with MiXCR, one entry per CDR3 protein. This table has under 300,000 distinct CDR3 sequences, 6% to 7.5% appearing once. CDR1 ENHRY and CDR2 SYGVKD come from the germline V gene. This CDR3 region has 15 residues. As for this clonotype: The junction departs from the called germline gene at one end, perhaps through a read error.

Sequencing was performed on CD4+ T cells sorted from PBMCs, taken 15 days after the yellow fever booster vaccination. This rearrangement joins TRBV10-3 to TRBJ2-5, with D uncertain. This sequence originates from a man aged 25 to 40 who received the YFV17D yellow fever vaccine. Here the CDR3 reads CAISESGAVQENQYF. The CDR3 DNA sequence: TGTGCCATCAGTGAGTCCGGAGCAGTTCAAGAGAACCAGTACTTC.